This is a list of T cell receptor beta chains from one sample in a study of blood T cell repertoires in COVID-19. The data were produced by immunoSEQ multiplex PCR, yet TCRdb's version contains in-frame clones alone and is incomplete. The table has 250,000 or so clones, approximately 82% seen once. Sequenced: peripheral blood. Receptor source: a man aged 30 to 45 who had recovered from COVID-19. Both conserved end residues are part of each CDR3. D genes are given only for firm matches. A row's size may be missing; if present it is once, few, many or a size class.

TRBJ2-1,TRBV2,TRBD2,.,TGTGCCAGCAGACTACCTAGCGGGGGCCATGGTGAGCAGTTCTTC,CASRLPSGGHGEQFF
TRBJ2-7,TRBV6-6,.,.,TGTGCCAGCAGTTCGCAGGAATCCTACGAGCAGTACTTC,CASSSQESYEQYF
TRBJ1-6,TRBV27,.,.,TGTGCCAGCAGTTCAAGGAGCTCCTATAATTCACCCCTCCACTTT,CASSSRSSYNSPLHF
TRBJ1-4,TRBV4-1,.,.,TGCGCCAGCAGCCAAGAGGACAGAGCTAATGAAAAACTGTTTTTT,CASSQEDRANEKLFF
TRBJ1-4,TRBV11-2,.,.,TGTGCCAGCAGCTTTAATGAACGCGGTGAAAAACTGTTTTTT,CASSFNERGEKLFF
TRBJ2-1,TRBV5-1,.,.,TGCGCCAGCAGCGCCCCTAGCAACAATGAGCAGTTCTTC,CASSAPSNNEQFF
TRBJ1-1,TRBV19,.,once,TGTGCCAGTAGTAAACGGGTTGAAGCTTTCTTT,CASSKRVEAFF
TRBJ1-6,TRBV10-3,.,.,TGTGCCATTTCGGGCCCAGGGAGGCTAGGTTCACCCCTCCACTTT,CAISGPGRLGSPLHF
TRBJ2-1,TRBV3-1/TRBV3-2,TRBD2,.,TGTGCCAGCAGCCAGGGCGGGGGGGACCCCTACAATGAGCAGTTCTTC,CASSQGGGDPYNEQFF
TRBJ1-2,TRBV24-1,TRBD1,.,TGTGCCACCAGTGCGGGACAGGGCAACTATGGCTACACCTTC,CATSAGQGNYGYTF
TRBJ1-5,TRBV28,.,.,TGTGCCAGCATTCCCGGGGAGGGTCAGCCCCAGCATTTT,CASIPGEGQPQHF
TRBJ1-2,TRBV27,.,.,TGTGCCAGCAGGAGAGCGGCGGACTTTGGTGGCTACACCTTC,CASRRAADFGGYTF
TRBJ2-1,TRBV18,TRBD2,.,TGTGCCAGCTCACCGGGGCTCGGGGGGGCCGGAAATGAGCAGTTCTTC,CASSPGLGGAGNEQFF
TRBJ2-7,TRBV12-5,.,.,TGTGCTAGTGGTGGTCAGGGGAGCTCCTACGAGCAGTACTTC,CASGGQGSSYEQYF
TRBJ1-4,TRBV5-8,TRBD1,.,TGTGCCAGCAGCCCGGAAGGGGGCCCCAATGAAAAACTGTTTTTT,CASSPEGGPNEKLFF
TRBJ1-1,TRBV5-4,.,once,TGTGCCAGCAGTCAAGGAACAGGGAGAACTGAAGCTTTCTTT,CASSQGTGRTEAFF
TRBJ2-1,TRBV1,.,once,TGCACCAGCAGCCAAGGGCTAGCGGGGGACGCAGGGTACAATGAGCAGTTCTTC,CTSSQGLAGDAGYNEQFF
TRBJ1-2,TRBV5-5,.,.,TGTGCCAGCAGCCGGACATACTATGGCTACACCTTC,CASSRTYYGYTF
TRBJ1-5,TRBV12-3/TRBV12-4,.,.,TGTGCCAGCAGTTTACTCCCCAATCAGCCCCAGCATTTT,CASSLLPNQPQHF
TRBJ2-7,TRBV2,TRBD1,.,TGTGCCAGCAGCGCGGGACAGGGAACATCCTACGAGCAGTACTTC,CASSAGQGTSYEQYF
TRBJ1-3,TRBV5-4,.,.,TGTGCCAGCCAGGGGTCTGGAAACACCATATATTTT,CASQGSGNTIYF
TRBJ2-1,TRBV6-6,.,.,TGTGCCAGCAGTATTAGCGGAACCTACAATGAGCAGTTCTTC,CASSISGTYNEQFF
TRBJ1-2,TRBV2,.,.,TGTGCCAGCAGTACGACGGTAGGGCTTTGGGGCGGCTACACCTTC,CASSTTVGLWGGYTF
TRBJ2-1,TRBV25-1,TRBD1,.,TGTGCCAGCAGTGACCCCAGGACAGGCCTCAATGAGCAGTTCTTC,CASSDPRTGLNEQFF
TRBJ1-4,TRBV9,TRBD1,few,TGTGCCAGCAGCTCGGGACAGACCAATGAAAAACTGTTTTTT,CASSSGQTNEKLFF